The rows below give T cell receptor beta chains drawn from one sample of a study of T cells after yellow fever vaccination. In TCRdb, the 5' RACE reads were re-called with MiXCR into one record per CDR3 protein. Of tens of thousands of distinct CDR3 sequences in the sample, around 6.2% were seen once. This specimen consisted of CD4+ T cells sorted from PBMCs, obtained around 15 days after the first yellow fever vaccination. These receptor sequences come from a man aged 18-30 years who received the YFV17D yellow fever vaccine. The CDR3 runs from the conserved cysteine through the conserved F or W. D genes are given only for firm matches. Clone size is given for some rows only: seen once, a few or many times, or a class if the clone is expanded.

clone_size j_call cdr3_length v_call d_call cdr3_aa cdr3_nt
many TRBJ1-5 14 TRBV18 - CASSQRAGHQPQHF TGTGCCAGCTCACAAAGGGCAGGGCATCAGCCCCAGCATTTT
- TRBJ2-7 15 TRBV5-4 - CASSPLGGGHYEQYF TGTGCCAGCAGCCCTCTGGGGGGCGGACACTACGAGCAGTACTTC
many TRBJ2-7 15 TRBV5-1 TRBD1 CASSPEGTGTHEQYF TGCGCCAGCAGCCCGGAAGGGACAGGGACCCACGAGCAGTACTTC
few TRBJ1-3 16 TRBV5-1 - CASSLDPLSSGNTIYF TGCGCCAGCAGCTTGGACCCGCTTAGCTCTGGAAACACCATATATTTT
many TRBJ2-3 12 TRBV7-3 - CASSSGRDTQYF TGTGCCAGCAGCTCTGGACGGGATACGCAGTATTTT
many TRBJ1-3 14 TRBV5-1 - CASSRGSSGNTIYF TGCGCCAGCAGTCGGGGGAGCTCTGGAAACACCATATATTTT
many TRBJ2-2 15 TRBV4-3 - CASSQGGGNTGELFF TGCGCCAGCAGCCAAGGGGGCGGGAACACCGGGGAGCTGTTTTTT
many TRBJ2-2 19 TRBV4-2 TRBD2 CASSTPGLAGPLNTGELFF TGTGCCAGCAGCACCCCGGGACTAGCGGGGCCACTGAACACCGGGGAGCTGTTTTTT
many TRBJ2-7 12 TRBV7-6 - CASSSTGNEQYF TGTGCCAGCAGCTCTACAGGGAACGAGCAGTACTTC
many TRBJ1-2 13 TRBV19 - CASRPEKFYGYTF TGTGCCAGTAGGCCAGAAAAATTTTATGGCTACACCTTC
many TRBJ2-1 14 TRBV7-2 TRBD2 CASVREGIYNEQFF TGTGCCAGCGTCCGGGAGGGGATCTACAATGAGCAGTTCTTC
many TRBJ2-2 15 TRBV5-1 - CASSLLGPNTGELFF TGCGCCAGCAGCTTGCTAGGTCCGAACACCGGGGAGCTGTTTTTT
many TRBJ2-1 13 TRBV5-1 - CASSLDAYNEQFF TGCGCCAGCAGCTTGGACGCCTACAATGAGCAGTTCTTC
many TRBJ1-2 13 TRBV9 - CASSLGLNYGYTF TGTGCCAGCAGCTTGGGCCTTAACTATGGCTACACCTTC
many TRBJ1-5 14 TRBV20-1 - CSARDGVSNQPQHF TGCAGTGCTAGAGACGGGGTTAGCAATCAGCCCCAGCATTTT
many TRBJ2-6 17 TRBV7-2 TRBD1 CASSKTGGSSGANVLTF TGTGCCAGCAGCAAGACAGGGGGGAGCTCTGGGGCCAACGTCCTGACTTTC
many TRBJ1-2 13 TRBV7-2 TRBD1 CASHSGTGDGYTF TGTGCCAGCCATTCCGGGACAGGGGATGGCTACACCTTC
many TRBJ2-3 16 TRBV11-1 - CASRRGYSGSTDTQYF TGTGCCAGCCGGAGGGGGTACAGCGGGAGCACAGATACGCAGTATTTT
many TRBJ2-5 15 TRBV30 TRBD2 CAWSALAGGVETQYF TGTGCCTGGAGTGCCCTAGCGGGGGGTGTTGAGACCCAGTACTTC
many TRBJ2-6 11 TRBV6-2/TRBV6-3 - CATSGANVLTF TGTGCCACCTCTGGGGCCAACGTCCTGACTTTC
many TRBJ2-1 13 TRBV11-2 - CASSLVPGHEQFF TGTGCCAGCAGCTTAGTCCCTGGCCATGAGCAGTTCTTC
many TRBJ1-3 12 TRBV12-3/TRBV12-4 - CASSQGRNTIYF TGTGCCAGCAGTCAGGGGAGGAACACCATATATTTT
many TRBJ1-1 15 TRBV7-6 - CASSLVRAPNTEAFF TGTGCCAGCAGCTTAGTCAGGGCCCCGAACACTGAAGCTTTCTTT
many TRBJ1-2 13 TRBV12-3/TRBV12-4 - CASSPRGANGYTF TGTGCCAGCAGTCCCCGGGGCGCGAATGGCTACACCTTC
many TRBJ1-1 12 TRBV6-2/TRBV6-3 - CASSYMNTEAFF TGTGCCAGCAGTTACATGAACACTGAAGCTTTCTTT
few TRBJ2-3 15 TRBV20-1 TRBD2 CSAPTSGGPADTQYF TGCAGTGCGCCGACTAGCGGGGGGCCCGCAGATACGCAGTATTTT
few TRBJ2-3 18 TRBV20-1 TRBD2 CCARASGGPVPYTDTQYF TGCTGTGCTAGGGCTAGCGGGGGCCCTGTCCCATACACAGATACGCAGTATTTT
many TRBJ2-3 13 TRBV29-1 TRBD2 CSVGRGAGDTQYF TGCAGCGTTGGGCGGGGGGCAGGAGATACGCAGTATTTT
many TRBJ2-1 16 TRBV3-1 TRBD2 CASSQDELAGGNEQFF TGTGCCAGCAGCCAAGATGAGCTAGCGGGGGGGAATGAGCAGTTCTTC
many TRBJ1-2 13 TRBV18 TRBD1 CASSPDRGDGYTF TGTGCCAGCTCACCCGACAGGGGAGATGGCTACACCTTC
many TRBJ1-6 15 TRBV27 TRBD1 CASSIRGQVGSPLHF TGTGCCAGCAGTATTAGGGGACAGGTTGGGTCACCCCTCCACTTT
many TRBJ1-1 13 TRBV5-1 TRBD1 CASSVQGIAEAFF TGCGCCAGCAGCGTACAGGGGATCGCTGAAGCTTTCTTT
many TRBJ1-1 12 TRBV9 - CASSAMGTEAFF TGTGCCAGCAGCGCGATGGGAACTGAAGCTTTCTTT
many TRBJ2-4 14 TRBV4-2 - CASSQELAKNIQYF TGTGCCAGCAGCCAAGAACTAGCCAAAAACATTCAGTACTTC